This TCR beta chain was recovered during a study of technical replicates of blood from a few donors. The repertoire was sequenced with immunoSEQ multiplex PCR; TCRdb's copy has only in-frame clones and lacks some. The repertoire holds 72,000 or so clones, with approximately 92% as singletons. Germline V gene sequence: CDR1 MNHEY, CDR2 SVGAGI. V dropped 1 base and J dropped 7; count of bases not matched to a gene: 1. The CDR3 is 14 amino acids. The chain has TRBV6-5 and TRBJ2-7; 13 nucleotides align to TRBD2. The receptor's source is a human donor in good health. Source material: T cells isolated from PBMCs. CDR3 residues: CASSYLGLAGEQYF. The DNA for the CDR3 is TGTGCCAGCAGTTACTTGGGACTAGCGGGAGAGCAGTACTTC.